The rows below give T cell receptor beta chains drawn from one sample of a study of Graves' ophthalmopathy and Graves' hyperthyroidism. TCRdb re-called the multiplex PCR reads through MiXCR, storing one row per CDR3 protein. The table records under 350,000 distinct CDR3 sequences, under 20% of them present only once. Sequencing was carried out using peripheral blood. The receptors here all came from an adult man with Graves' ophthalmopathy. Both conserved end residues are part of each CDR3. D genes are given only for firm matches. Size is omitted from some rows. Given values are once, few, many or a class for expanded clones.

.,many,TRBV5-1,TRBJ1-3,TGCGCCAGCAGCAAGGACATGGGAAACACCATATATTTT,CASSKDMGNTIYF
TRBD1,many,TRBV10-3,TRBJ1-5,TGTGCCAAAAGCCGAGGGACAGTCTCCAATCAGCCCCAGCATTTT,CAKSRGTVSNQPQHF
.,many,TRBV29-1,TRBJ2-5,TGCAGCGTTGGGCGGGACCAAGAGACCCAGTACTTC,CSVGRDQETQYF
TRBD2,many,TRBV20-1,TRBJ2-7,TGCAGTGCCAGGGGACTAGCGGGACACTACGAGCAGTGCTTC,CSARGLAGHYEQCF
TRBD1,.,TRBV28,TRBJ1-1,TGTGCCAGCAGTCTACAGGGGCCCACTGAAGCTTGCTTT,CASSLQGPTEACF
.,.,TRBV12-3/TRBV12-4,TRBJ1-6,TGTGCCAGCAGTTTAGGTCAGGTTAATTCACCCCTCCACTTT,CASSLGQVNSPLHF
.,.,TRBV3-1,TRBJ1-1,TGTGCCAGCAGCCAAGAGCTTTTTGAGGACACTGAAGCTTTCTTT,CASSQELFEDTEAFF
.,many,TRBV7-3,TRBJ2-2,TGTGCCAGCAGCTTAAATAGGGTTGCCGGGGAGCTGTTTTTT,CASSLNRVAGELFF
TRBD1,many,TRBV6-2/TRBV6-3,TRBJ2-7,TGTGCCAGCAGTTCTACCCTCTCCTACGGGGACAGACGGGGCGAGCAGTACTTC,CASSSTLSYGDRRGEQYF
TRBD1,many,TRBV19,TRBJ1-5,TGTGCCAGTAGTGTAAGACAGGGCCGTAATCAGCCCCAGCATTTT,CASSVRQGRNQPQHF
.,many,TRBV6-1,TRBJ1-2,TGTGCCAGCAGTGAAGGGACAGCCAGTCTCTATGGCTACACCTTC,CASSEGTASLYGYTF
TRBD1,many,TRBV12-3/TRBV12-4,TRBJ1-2,TGTGCCAGCAGTTCATGGACAGGGAGCAGCTATGGCTACACCTTC,CASSSWTGSSYGYTF
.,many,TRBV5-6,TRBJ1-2,TGTGCCAGCAGCGCCATCCAGGGCTATGGCTACACCTTC,CASSAIQGYGYTF
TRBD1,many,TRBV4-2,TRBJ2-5,TGTGCCAGCAGCCGCCCCGACAGGGGGCTTGGAGAGACCCAGTACTTC,CASSRPDRGLGETQYF
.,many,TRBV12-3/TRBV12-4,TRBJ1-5,TGTGCCAGCAGTTTGGGCAGCGACCGGAATCAGCCCCAGCATTTT,CASSLGSDRNQPQHF
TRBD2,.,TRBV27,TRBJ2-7,TGTGCCAGCAGTTTAAAACGGAAGCGGGAGCGGGACGAGCAGTACTTC,CASSLKRKRERDEQYF
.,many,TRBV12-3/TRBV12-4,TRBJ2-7,TGTGCCAGCAGTTTGGAGGGGCGGGTAGACGAGCAGTACTTC,CASSLEGRVDEQYF
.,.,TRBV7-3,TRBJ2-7,TGTGCCAGCAGCTTAAAACGGGCGTCTATTTCCTACGAGCAGTACTTC,CASSLKRASISYEQYF
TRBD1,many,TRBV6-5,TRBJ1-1,TGTGCCAGCAGTTCGGTACCGGGACAGGGGCTGAACACTGAAGCTTTCTTT,CASSSVPGQGLNTEAFF
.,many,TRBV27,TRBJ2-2,TGTGCCAGCAGTTCCGCGGGACTCACCGGGGAGCTGTTTTTT,CASSSAGLTGELFF
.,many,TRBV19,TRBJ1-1,TGTGCCAGTAGTACTAGTGGATTGAACACTGAAGCTTTCTTT,CASSTSGLNTEAFF
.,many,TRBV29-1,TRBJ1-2,TGCAGCGTTGAAGAGGCCGATTTTGAATATGGCTACACCTTC,CSVEEADFEYGYTF
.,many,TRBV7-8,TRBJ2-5,TGTGCCAGCAGCCCGGGTTCATTGGAGACCCAGTACTTC,CASSPGSLETQYF
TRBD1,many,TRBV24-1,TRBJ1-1,TGTGCCACCAGTGAATCCGGGACAGGGTCCACTGAAGCTTTCTTT,CATSESGTGSTEAFF
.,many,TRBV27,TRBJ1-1,TGTGCCAGCAGAGCACAGATGAACACTGAAGCTTTCTTT,CASRAQMNTEAFF
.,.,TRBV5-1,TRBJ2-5,TGCGCCAGCAGCTTGGGGACCGTGGAGACCCAGTACTTC,CASSLGTVETQYF
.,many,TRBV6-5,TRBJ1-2,TGTGCCAGCAGTTACTCAAACAGTAACTATGGCTACACCTTC,CASSYSNSNYGYTF
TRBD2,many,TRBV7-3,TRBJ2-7,TGTGCCAGCAGCTTAACGACAGGAGGGACTAGCGGGGCCCTTTTCTACGAGCAGTACTTC,CASSLTTGGTSGALFYEQYF
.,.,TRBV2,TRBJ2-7,TGTGCCAGCACCTATGGCAGAGGAGAGTTATACGAGCAGTACTTC,CASTYGRGELYEQYF
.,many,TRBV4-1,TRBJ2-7,TGCGCCAGCAGCCAAGCGGCGGACCGGTGGGAGCAGTACTTC,CASSQAADRWEQYF
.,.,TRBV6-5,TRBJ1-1,TGTGCCAGCAGTTCTACCTCAGGGCGCACTGAAGCTTTCTTT,CASSSTSGRTEAFF
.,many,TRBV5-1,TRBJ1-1,TGCGCCAGCAGCACCGGAATGTACCGAATGAACACTGAAGCTTTCTTT,CASSTGMYRMNTEAFF
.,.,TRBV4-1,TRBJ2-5,TGCGCCAGCAGCCAAGATCCAGAGACCCAGCACTTC,CASSQDPETQHF
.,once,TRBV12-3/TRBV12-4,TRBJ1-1,TGTGCCAGCAGTCCTACGGTTACTGAAGCTTTCTTT,CASSPTVTEAFF
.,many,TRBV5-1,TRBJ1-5,TGCGCCAGCAGCTTGGGAAACAATCAGCCCCAGCATTTT,CASSLGNNQPQHF
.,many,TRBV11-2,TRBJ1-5,TGTGCCAGCAGCTTAGAAGGTCCGGGATACAATCAGCCCCAGCATTTT,CASSLEGPGYNQPQHF
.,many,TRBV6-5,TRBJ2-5,TGTGCCAGCAGTTATAGGGCCCAAGAGACCCAGTACTTC,CASSYRAQETQYF
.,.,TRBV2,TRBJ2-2,TGTGCCAGCAAGAGGGCGTCCGGGGAGCTGTTTTTT,CASKRASGELFF
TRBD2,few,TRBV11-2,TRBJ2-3,TGTGCCAGCAGCTTTCTAGGACTAGCGGGGGTTGATACGCAGTATTTT,CASSFLGLAGVDTQYF
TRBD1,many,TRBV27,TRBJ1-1,TGTGCCAGCAGTTTAGGGACAGGGGTCAACGCTGAAGCTTTCTTT,CASSLGTGVNAEAFF
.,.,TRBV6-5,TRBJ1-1,TGTGCCAGCAGTTACTTGAGCGTGGCTTTCTTT,CASSYLSVAFF
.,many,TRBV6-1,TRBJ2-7,TGTGCCAGCAGCCGTAGCGAACTCTACTCCTACAAGCAGTACTTC,CASSRSELYSYKQYF
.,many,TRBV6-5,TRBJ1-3,TGTGCCAGCAGTTCAACACAGGGAAACACCATATATTTT,CASSSTQGNTIYF
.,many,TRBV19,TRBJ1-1,TGTGCCAGTAGTATAGGTGCCTTCATGAACACTGAAGCTTTCTTT,CASSIGAFMNTEAFF
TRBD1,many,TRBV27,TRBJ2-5,TGTGCCAGCAGTCGTCCAGGTCGGACAGGACAAGAGACCCAGTACTTC,CASSRPGRTGQETQYF
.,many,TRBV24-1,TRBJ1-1,TGTGCCACCAGAGGACAGACGAACACTGAAGCTTTCTTT,CATRGQTNTEAFF